The 14 T cell receptor beta chains given below trace back to one sample, sequenced in a study of blood T cell repertoires in COVID-19. The protocol was immunoSEQ multiplex PCR, while the TCRdb copy is restricted to in-frame clones and leaves out a portion. The data hold some 110,000 clones, with approximately 80% observed a single time. The sequenced sample consisted of peripheral blood. The receptors stem from a man older than 75 with acute or convalescent COVID-19.

The DNA of the CDR3 is TGCAGCGTCGAGCTAGGGGAGGGGGGGGGCGGCTACACCTTC. The encoded protein is CSVELGEGGGGYTF. This chain links TRBV29-1 with TRBJ1-2, with D maybe TRBD1 (6 bases). Germline V gene sequence: CDR1 SQVTM, CDR2 ANQGSEA. Trimming cost V 6 bases and J 8 bases, with 22 bases left between them. The CDR3 extends over 14 amino acids.

The sample holds a few counts of this clone. CDR3 in amino acids: CATSRETGGNSPLHF. The CDR3 coding sequence is TGTGCCACCAGCAGAGAGACAGGGGGTAATTCACCCCTCCACTTT. This sequence joins TRBV15 and TRBJ1-6; 9 positions agree with TRBD1. The CDR3 loop spans 15 amino acids. Germline CDR1 is LNHNV and CDR2 is YYDKDF (reference sequence). The ends lost 0 bases at V and 6 bases at J; junction bases unmatched: 0.

The chain is built from TRBV6-6 and TRBJ1-1, with 7 bases lining up with TRBD1. Germline V CDR1 and CDR2: MNHNY, SVGAGI (reference sequence). This CDR3 has 14 residues. J gave up 4 bases and V 2 bases, and 4 bases lay outside the gene matches. CDR3 bases: TGTGCCAGCAGTTACAGGGGGCCCGGCACTGAAGCTTTCTTT. It is translated as CASSYRGPGTEAFF.

This chain connects TRBV3-1 (or the pseudogene TRBV3-2) to TRBJ2-1; D perhaps matches TRBD1 (5 bases). Germline CDR1 is LGHDT and CDR2 is YNNKEL (reference sequence). This CDR3 is 14 amino acids long. Trimming removed 1 base from V and 4 bases from J, with 8 bases in between. The CDR3 here is CASSQGRQYNEQFF. As DNA, the CDR3 is TGTGCCAGCAGCCAAGGCCGACAGTACAATGAGCAGTTCTTC.

The V call is TRBV5-4, the J call TRBJ1-1; 8 bases match TRBD1. Unmatched junction bases numbered 7, after V lost 4 bases and J lost 2 bases. The length of the CDR3 is 15 residues. CDR1 is SGHNT, CDR2 YYREEE, per germline (reference sequence). The CDR3 nucleotides read TGTGCCAGCAGCCATAGGACAGGGAGAAACACTGAAGCTTTCTTT. Its translation: CASSHRTGRNTEAFF.

The chain has TRBV24-1 and TRBJ2-3, with D maybe TRBD1 (6 bases). Germline values: CDR1 KGHDR, CDR2 SFDVKD. Trimming pared 4 bases from V and 3 bases from J, leaving 10 bases between. This CDR3 spans 14 amino acids. The CDR3: CATSEPGQTDTQYF. In DNA, the CDR3 is TGTGCCACCAGTGAACCCGGACAGACAGATACGCAGTATTTT.

This chain links TRBV30 with TRBJ2-7, with TRBD1 identical over 7 bases. The V gene end was trimmed by 2 bases and the J gene end by 0 bases; junction bases not matched to a gene: 4. The CDR3 has 14 residues. The germline V gene has CDR1 GTSNPN and CDR2 SVGIG (reference sequence). CDR3 loop: CAWSRGGPSYEQYF. The CDR3 DNA sequence: TGTGCCTGGAGTAGAGGGGGCCCCTCCTACGAGCAGTACTTC. Complete variable domain (other parts from reference TRBV30 and TRBJ2-7): SQTIHQWPATLVQPVGSPLSLECTVEGTSNPNLYWYRQAAGRGLQLLFYSVGIGQISSEVPQNLSASRPQDRQFILSSKKLLLSDSGFYLCAWSRGGPSYEQYFGPGTRLTVT.

This clone was counted at least ten times. The chain employs TRBV7-2 and TRBJ2-2; perhaps TRBD2 as D (5 bases). V was clipped by 5 bases and J by 2 bases, with 15 bases between them. There are 16 residues in the CDR3. Germline V gene lookup returns CDR1 SGHTA and CDR2 FQGNSA. DNA of the CDR3: TGTGCCAGCAGCGTGGTTGGGCGGGCCAACACCGGGGAGCTGTTTTTT. Its translation: CASSVVGRANTGELFF.

The chain recombines TRBV5-8 with TRBJ2-1, with D possibly matching TRBD2 (5 bases). The CDR3 has 15 amino acids. Trimming removed 0 bases from V and 1 base from J, with 8 bases in between. Germline V gene data show CDR1 as SGHTS and CDR2 as YDEGEE. The CDR3 nucleotides are TGTGCCAGCAGCTTGGGATCGGGGTCCTACAATGAGCAGTTCTTC. As protein: CASSLGSGSYNEQFF.

J is TRBJ1-2 and V is TRBV6-2 or TRBV6-3, with no clear D. Germline CDR1 reads MNHEY; CDR2 reads SVGEGT. The CDR3 totals 14 residues. V dropped 2 bases and J dropped 6 bases, with 13 bases sitting between them. The CDR3 bases are TGTGCCAGCAGTTACAGACCACCGGGAAATGGCTACACCTTC. This codes for CASSYRPPGNGYTF.

This clone was counted once. The V and J genes are TRBV5-1 and TRBJ2-3; D call uncertain. The CDR3 is 16 amino acids. V dropped 0 bases and J dropped 6 bases, with 17 bases sitting between them. The germline CDR1 and CDR2 sequences are SGHRS and YFSETQ. The CDR3 DNA reads as TGCGCCAGCAGCTTGGCGAGTCGTCGGTCGGTTGATACGCAGTATTTT. Protein sequence: CASSLASRRSVDTQYF.

The CDR3 reads CASGRDTDTQYF. The CDR3 bases are TGTGCCAGCGGCCGTGACACAGATACGCAGTATTTT. This rearrangement joins TRBV7-9 to TRBJ2-3; no definite D call. V was shortened by 8 bases and J by 2 bases, with 8 bases between the two germline ends. CDR1 is SEHNR, CDR2 FQNEAQ, per germline (reference sequence). The CDR3 length is 12 residues.

The gene calls are TRBV18 and TRBJ1-5; 9 bases fit TRBD1. This CDR3 contains 14 residues. The V and J ends lost 3 bases and 7 bases, in that order; junction bases with no gene match: 4. The germline CDR1 and CDR2 sequences are KGHSH and LQKENI. This CDR3 is CASSPGTGKQPQHF. CDR3 DNA: TGTGCCAGCTCACCCGGGACAGGGAAACAGCCCCAGCATTTT.

The chain joins TRBV2 to TRBJ1-5; 7 bases line up with TRBD1. Germline loops: CDR1 SNHLY, CDR2 FYNNEI. Trimming removed 6 bases from V and 0 bases from J; junction bases left unmatched: 5. CDR3 length: 15 amino acids. The CDR3 DNA is TGTGCCAGCAGCGCGGACAGGAGTAGCAATCAGCCCCAGCATTTT. Its protein is CASSADRSSNQPQHF.